The following is a T cell receptor beta chain sequence with its context. Its antigen is not known. Healthy Caucasians alone served as donors. cDNA molecules carried unique molecular identifiers, and template switching added a universal primer site. TCRdb processed the 5' RACE reads anew with MiXCR; each CDR3 protein has one entry. The sample shows under 1 million distinct CDR3 sequences, about 12% of them seen only once. The data originate from a study of identical twins. Broader study findings: Those out-of-frame alpha sequences shared by twins showed an excess of low generation probability.

Germline-derived CDR1 and CDR2 are SGHRS and YFSETQ. This CDR3 contains 17 residues. The J segment lost 4 bases and the V segment lost 3 bases, leaving 13 bases of the junction unmatched. This same sample was also part of a study on yellow fever vaccine responses in identical twins. As that report states: Twins' vaccine T cell response reportedly seemed partly convergent, partly personalized.

Material: PBMCs. The gene calls are TRBV5-1 and TRBJ2-3; 8 bases match TRBD1. The sequence was collected from a woman aged 18 to 35 in good health. For the CDR3, the DNA is TGCGCCAGCAGCTCATCCCGCGGACAGGGATCGGCAGATACGCAGTATTTT. Translation: CASSSSRGQGSADTQYF.